This TCR beta chain appears in the sequencing data of a study of cytomegalovirus exposure and HLA in healthy donors. Trimming shortened V by 3 bases and J by 5 bases, and 10 bases separated the two germline ends. The CDR3 has 13 residues. Germline CDR1 is MNHNS and CDR2 is SASEGT. As for the donors, each was a healthy bone marrow donor. General study results and limits: The classifier, whose performance was assessed in both the original and validation cohorts, reportedly diagnosed cytomegalovirus status with high specificity and sensitivity.

A multiplex PCR was run with 60 Vbeta primers and 13 Jbeta primers. Only in-frame clones appear in the TCRdb table, and some are missing; sequencing was by immunoSEQ multiplex PCR. The sample consists of around 91,000 clones, roughly 78% of them appearing once. Of note for this clone: Its matching antigen is unknown. Lacking the conserved final phenylalanine or tryptophan, this CDR3 likely reflects a read error.

This TCR derives from a male donor in good health and CMV-seropositive. Sequenced material: PBMCs. The V gene is TRBV6-1, the J gene TRBJ1-2; D not resolved. The CDR3: CASSESTDYGYTS. CDR3 DNA sequence: TGTGCCAGCAGTGAGAGTACAGATTATGGCTACACCTCC.